One TCR beta chain is described in this entry. What it binds is not known. The V end was cut by 2 bases, the J end by 0 bases, with 7 bases between. This CDR3 has 14 residues. Germline-derived CDR1 and CDR2 are SNHLY and FYNNEI. The data are from a study of blood T cells in healthy people across ages. Primed by a sample-barcoded 5' primer and a J-beta primer mix, a second PCR proceeded for about 7 to 12 cycles. Carrying 12 random nucleotides, a template-switch adaptor labeled each individual cDNA molecule. MiXCR, applied by TCRdb to the 5' RACE reads, yields one record per CDR3 protein. The repertoire holds 1.5 million or so distinct CDR3 sequences, with approximately 43% as singletons. Study-wide results and caveats: Among long-lived donors, naive CD4+ cells were more numerous and diversity higher than in aged donors. Changes in expanded clonotypes were possibly confounded, as the CMV status of donors was unknown. Across samples, TCR beta diversity tracked strongly with naive T cell percentage.

Source material: blood. This clonotype was obtained from a woman aged 18-29 years in good health. The V call is TRBV2, the J call TRBJ1-2; D is ambiguous. The CDR3 reads CASSEQVANYGYTF. The DNA of the CDR3 is TGTGCCAGCAGTGAACAGGTGGCTAACTATGGCTACACCTTC. Combining the CDR3 with reference TRBV2 and TRBJ1-2 gives the whole variable domain EPEVTQTPSHQVTQMGQEVILRCVPISNHLYFYWYRQILGQKVEFLVSFYNNEISEKSEIFDDQFSVERPDGSNFTLKIRSTKLEDSAMYFCASSEQVANYGYTFGSGTRLTVV.